Below, 4 T cell receptor beta chains from the same sample are listed, as sequenced in a study of T cell responses to AZD1222 COVID-19 vaccine (dated by TCRdb to the early 2020s). The sample's time point, from its label and the paper: baseline before first vaccination. Preparation of the library involved the immunoSEQ multiplex PCR assay. The clones in this table, taken by TCRdb from immuneACCESS, are in-frame only. Not every clone is retained; where verified, under half of the shortfall comes from an unresolved V gene, and the cause of the rest is unknown. The sample contains about 94,000 clones, about 88% of them found a single time. 10% to 15% of the sample is in the top ten clones. Material: peripheral blood, obtained on day 0 of AZD1222 vaccination. These receptors were collected from an adult in good health.

This clone was detected only a few times. J is TRBJ2-2 and V is TRBV9; 8 bases match TRBD2. The junction had 4 bases not matched to a gene; V was cut back by 2 bases and J by 4 bases. The germline CDR1 and CDR2 sequences are SGDLS and YYNGEE. The CDR3 has 15 residues. CDR3 residues: CASSVVGLATGELFF. As DNA, the CDR3 is TGTGCCAGCAGCGTGGTTGGACTAGCCACCGGGGAGCTGTTTTTT.

The chain couples TRBV5-6 to TRBJ2-7; 7 bases agree with TRBD1. The CDR3 runs 13 residues. Trimming cost V 3 bases and J 7 bases; bases outside gene matches: 7. Looked up from germline, CDR1 is SGHDT and CDR2 is YYEEEE. DNA of the CDR3: TGTGCCAGCAGCTCCGGACAGGTGCGGGAGCAGTACTTC. Its translation: CASSSGQVREQYF.

This clone occurred a few times. This chain uses TRBV3-1 (or the pseudogene TRBV3-2) with TRBJ2-7, with D possibly being TRBD1 or TRBD2 (5 bases each). The CDR3 loop spans 13 amino acids. Trimming pared 4 bases from V and 3 bases from J, leaving 10 bases between. CDR1 LGHDT and CDR2 YNNKEL come from the germline V gene (reference sequence). The CDR3 loop is CASSPGTLYEQYF. The CDR3 DNA sequence: TGTGCCAGCAGCCCCGGGACGCTCTACGAGCAGTACTTC.

The chain links TRBV14 to TRBJ2-7, with TRBD1 as a possible D gene (7 bases). In germline, CDR1 is SGHDN, CDR2 FVKESK. The V end was cut by 4 bases, the J end by 1 base, with 14 bases between. This CDR3 contains 15 residues. Here the CDR3 DNA reads TGTGCCAGCAGCCTTACAGGGGACTCTTCCTACGAGCAGTACTTC. Its protein is CASSLTGDSSYEQYF.